A single sample gave rise to the 5 T cell receptor beta chains below, sequenced in a study of shared clonotypes between healthy human individuals. Method: immunoSEQ multiplex PCR; TCRdb's copy keeps in-frame clones and lacks some. The sample has about 2.4 million clones; just over 90% are singletons. Sample: naive CD4+ T cells sorted from blood. Documented subset: CD45RA+ positively selected. The origin of the receptors is a man aged 18-30 years in good health.

The chain combines TRBV2 with TRBJ2-1; TRBD2 matches at 7 bases. The CDR3 loop spans 15 amino acids. Germline V CDR1 and CDR2: SNHLY, FYNNEI. The trim removed 7 bases at V and 0 bases at J, leaving 6 bases unmatched. The CDR3 spells CASIQERGSYNEQFF. CDR3 bases: TGTGCCAGCATTCAGGAGCGGGGCTCCTACAATGAGCAGTTCTTC.

This chain links TRBV7-2 with TRBJ1-1; no clear D. Trimming stripped 4 bases from V and 1 base from J, with 13 bases between. Germline CDR1 SGHTA, CDR2 FQGNSA. The CDR3 contains 15 residues. The chain's CDR3 is CASSSDYPANTEAFF. The CDR3 coding sequence is TGTGCCAGCAGCTCGGATTATCCGGCGAACACTGAAGCTTTCTTT.

The chain links TRBV4-1 to TRBJ2-1, with 7 bases that match TRBD2. CDR1 MGHRA and CDR2 YSYEKL come from the germline V gene. The ends lost 1 base at V and 2 bases at J; junction bases unmatched: 8. The CDR3 consists of 17 residues. CDR3 sequence reads: CASSQVYGGSPYNEQFF. The DNA of the CDR3 is TGCGCCAGCAGCCAAGTATACGGGGGGTCTCCCTACAATGAGCAGTTCTTC.

The chain joins TRBV5-5 to TRBJ1-4; 8 bases match TRBD1. CDR3 size: 16 residues. Looked up from germline, CDR1 is SGHKS and CDR2 is YYEKEE (reference sequence). The J segment lost 8 bases and the V segment lost 0 bases, leaving 9 bases of the junction unmatched. Written as DNA, the CDR3 is TGTGCCAGCAGCTTGGTACTACAGGGGGTTGGGGAAAAACTGTTTTTT. This translates into CASSLVLQGVGEKLFF.

The chain is built from TRBV10-3 and TRBJ2-2, with 7 bases identical to TRBD1. The CDR3 runs to 15 residues. Germline trimming cut 6 bases from V and 4 bases from J; bases unmatched to any gene: 8. Germline V lookup: CDR1 ENHRY, CDR2 SYGVKD. The chain's CDR3 is CAIRSGTEITGELFF. CDR3 coding DNA: TGTGCCATCAGGTCGGGGACAGAGATCACCGGGGAGCTGTTTTTT.